Shown below are 27 T cell receptor beta chains from a single sample sequenced in a study of identifying expanded T cells in peripheral blood. Sequencing used immunoSEQ multiplex PCR; TCRdb keeps in-frame clones, though not all of them. The sample yields approximately 130,000 clones, 86% seen once. Sequences were obtained from blood. Every receptor here comes from a person aged 18 to 75 in good health.

V and J are TRBV7-8 and TRBJ2-7; 12 bases are shared with TRBD2. V was pared by 2 bases and J by 0 bases, with 11 bases of the junction left unmatched. CDR3 length: 19 amino acids. In germline, CDR1 is SGHVS, CDR2 FQNEAQ. The CDR3 region is CASSLLSGLAGINSYEQYF. As DNA, the CDR3 is TGTGCCAGCAGCTTACTGTCCGGACTAGCGGGGATAAACTCCTACGAGCAGTACTTC.

The chain couples TRBV29-1 to TRBJ2-1; 8 bases are shared with TRBD1. Germline values: CDR1 SQVTM, CDR2 ANQGSEA. The CDR3 loop spans 12 amino acids. Trimming took 7 bases from V and 6 from J; bases not matched to a gene: 5. CDR3 in DNA: TGCAGCGCGGGACAGGCTGGCAATGAGCAGTTCTTC. It yields the protein CSAGQAGNEQFF.

This chain uses TRBV7-9 with TRBJ2-7; 9 bases agree with TRBD1. CDR1 is SEHNR and CDR2 is FQNEAQ in the germline V gene (reference sequence). This CDR3 has 15 amino acids. The V segment lost 6 bases and the J segment 3 bases; nucleotides outside the gene matches: 9. The CDR3 loop reads CASSPRTGENYEQYF. The CDR3 coding sequence is TGTGCCAGCAGTCCCCGGACAGGGGAGAACTACGAGCAGTACTTC.

This chain connects TRBV7-3 to TRBJ2-2; 10 positions agree with TRBD1. Germline CDR1 and CDR2: SGHTA and FQGTGA. This CDR3 has 14 amino acids. After removal of 6 bases from V and 4 bases from J, the junction contained 2 bases not matched to a gene. CDR3 sequence: CASRGTGATGELFF. CDR3 DNA sequence: TGTGCCAGCAGGGGGACAGGGGCCACCGGGGAGCTGTTTTTT.

V gene TRBV25-1 combines with J gene TRBJ1-2; tentatively, D is TRBD1 (6 bases). V was trimmed by 7 bases and J by 8 bases, leaving 17 bases between them. Germline V gene lookup returns CDR1 MGHDK and CDR2 SYGVNS. The CDR3 covers 13 residues. Here the CDR3 reads CASMGGGPSGYTF. In nucleotides, the CDR3 is TGTGCCAGCATGGGGGGCGGGCCTAGCGGCTACACCTTC.

V gene TRBV5-1 combines with J gene TRBJ2-2, with D perhaps TRBD2 (7 bases). The CDR3 is 16 amino acids. Trimming left V 3 bases short and J 5 bases short, with 17 bases between. Germline V gene sequence: CDR1 SGHRS, CDR2 YFSETQ. The CDR3 DNA reads as TGCGCCAGCAGCTGGAATGGGAGGGGGAAAACCGGGGAGCTGTTTTTT. This gives the protein CASSWNGRGKTGELFF.

The rearrangement joins TRBV10-3 to TRBJ2-7, with 13 bases aligning to TRBD2. V was clipped by 0 bases and J by 2 bases; unmatched bases: 4. Looked up from germline, CDR1 is ENHRY and CDR2 is SYGVKD. The CDR3 spans 17 residues. The CDR3 DNA reads TGTGCCATCAGTGAGTCGATAGGACTAGCGGGAGCCTACGAGCAGTACTTC. Its translation is CAISESIGLAGAYEQYF.

The rearrangement uses TRBV9 and TRBJ2-7; D possibly uses TRBD1 or TRBD2 (7 bases each). The length of the CDR3 is 15 residues. The germline CDR1 and CDR2 sequences are SGDLS and YYNGEE. Trimming removed 3 bases from V and 2 bases from J, with 15 bases in between. CDR3 in amino acids: CASSAGGQYPYEQYF. DNA for the CDR3: TGTGCCAGCAGCGCGGGGGGACAGTATCCCTACGAGCAGTACTTC.

The chain links TRBV14 to TRBJ2-2; 9 bases are a match to TRBD2. The V gene end was trimmed by 7 bases and the J gene end by 7 bases; junction bases not matched to a gene: 7. CDR1 is SGHDN, CDR2 FVKESK, per germline. This CDR3 comprises 14 residues. The CDR3 bases are TGTGCCAGCACGGCTAGCGGGGCCAGCGGGGAGCTGTTTTTT. Translation: CASTASGASGELFF.

The J gene is TRBJ1-2, the V gene TRBV5-6; D is ambiguous. V was trimmed by 5 bases and J by 7 bases, leaving 9 bases between them. CDR1 SGHDT and CDR2 YYEEEE come from the germline V gene. This CDR3 has 11 residues. As DNA, the CDR3 is TGTGCCAGCAGTTGGGGAGCTGGCTACACCTTC. It yields the protein CASSWGAGYTF. The whole variable domain, remainder taken from reference TRBV5-6 and TRBJ1-2, is DAGVTQSPTHLIKTRGQQVTLRCSPKSGHDTVSWYQQALGQGPQFIFQYYEEEERQRGNFPDRFSGHQFPNYSSELNVNALLLGDSALYLCASSWGAGYTFGSGTRLTVV.

The V call is TRBV7-3, the J call TRBJ2-1, with 7 bases lining up with TRBD2. V was pared by 5 bases and J by 4 bases, with 8 bases of the junction left unmatched. This CDR3 is built from 15 residues. CDR1 and CDR2 from the germline V gene are SGHTA and FQGTGA. The CDR3: CASSPSTSRYNEQFF. The CDR3 nucleotides are TGTGCCAGCAGCCCCTCGACTAGCCGATACAATGAGCAGTTCTTC.

The V call is TRBV27, the J call TRBJ2-7; no clear D gene. Trimming removed 1 base at V and 7 bases at J, with 14 bases between. Germline V lookup: CDR1 MNHEY, CDR2 SMNVEV (reference sequence). The CDR3 contains 14 residues. CDR3 nucleotides: TGTGCCAGCAGTTTATTAGGACGGATAACTGAGCAGTACTTC. It translates to CASSLLGRITEQYF.

This clone was seen a few times. This chain joins TRBV7-2 and TRBJ2-7; D is unclear. Germline V CDR1 and CDR2: SGHTA, FQGNSA. This CDR3 has 14 amino acids. V shed 4 bases and J shed 7 bases, with 17 bases lying between them. The CDR3 bases are TGTGCCAGCAGCTCGTCATTTGCGGTATTGGAGCAGTACTTC. Amino acid sequence: CASSSSFAVLEQYF.

The rearrangement links TRBV19 to TRBJ1-1; D gene unclear. V was pared by 6 bases and J by 1 base, with 9 bases between. The CDR3 contains 13 residues. CDR1 and CDR2 from the germline V gene are LNHDA and SQIVND (reference sequence). The CDR3 bases are TGTGCCAGTAGCTTGGCCCAGAACACTGAAGCTTTCTTT. This encodes CASSLAQNTEAFF.

The rearrangement uses TRBV7-9 and TRBJ1-1; D ambiguous. V was pared by 5 bases and J by 4 bases, with 8 bases between. The CDR3 is 12 amino acids. Germline CDR1 is SEHNR and CDR2 is FQNEAQ (reference sequence). CDR3 bases: TGTGCCAGCAGCCCGGTGGGCACTGAAGCTTTCTTT. The encoded protein is CASSPVGTEAFF.

The chain carries TRBV2 and TRBJ2-5; 14 nucleotides match TRBD2. From germline, CDR1 is SNHLY and CDR2 FYNNEI. The CDR3 spans 16 residues. V was pared by 4 bases and J by 3 bases, with 4 bases of the junction left unmatched. CDR3 bases: TGTGCCAGCAGTGGACTAGCGGGGGGGATAGAAGAGACCCAGTACTTC. It is translated as CASSGLAGGIEETQYF.

CDR3 sequence reads: CASSLSRGANVLTF. DNA of the CDR3: TGTGCCAGCAGCCTATCTAGGGGGGCCAACGTCCTGACTTTC. This chain uses TRBV14 with TRBJ2-6, with D uncertain. Germline lookup yields CDR1 SGHDN and CDR2 FVKESK. V lost 4 bases and J lost 4, with 8 bases in between. The CDR3 length is 14 residues.

This clone was counted a few times. The rearrangement joins TRBV10-3 to TRBJ1-2; 7 nucleotides align to TRBD1. CDR3 length equals 15 residues. The V and J ends lost 7 bases and 0 bases, in that order; junction bases with no gene match: 8. The germline CDR1 and CDR2 sequences are ENHRY and SYGVKD. CDR3 sequence: CAINPRDRPNYGYTF. The DNA of the CDR3 is TGTGCCATCAACCCCCGGGACAGACCTAACTATGGCTACACCTTC.

The rearrangement joins TRBV19 to TRBJ1-5, with D possibly being TRBD1 (6 bases). The CDR3 loop spans 15 amino acids. Trimming took 7 bases from V and 1 from J, leaving 14 bases between them. Germline CDR1 reads LNHDA; CDR2 reads SQIVND (reference sequence). The CDR3: CASTAVRGSNQPQHF. The CDR3, as DNA: TGTGCCAGTACCGCGGTTAGGGGGAGCAATCAGCCCCAGCATTTT.

The chain employs TRBV5-6 and TRBJ1-4; D is uncertain. Trimming left V 0 bases short and J 0 bases short, with 9 bases between. CDR3 length equals 16 residues. Per the germline V gene, CDR1 is SGHDT and CDR2 is YYEEEE. CDR3 nucleotide sequence: TGTGCCAGCAGCTTGGGGGGTCCTGCAACTAATGAAAAACTGTTTTTT. It yields the protein CASSLGGPATNEKLFF.

The rearrangement links TRBV27 to TRBJ1-2; possible D gene TRBD1, 5 bases. The CDR3 is 12 residues long. The ends were cut back, 3 bases at V and 7 bases at J, with 9 bases in the middle. Germline CDR1 is MNHEY and CDR2 is SMNVEV (reference sequence). CDR3 bases: TGTGCCAGCAGTTTCGGGGGGTCTGGCTACACCTTC. Residues: CASSFGGSGYTF.

The chain has TRBV5-1 and TRBJ1-2; 12 nucleotides line up with TRBD1. The CDR3 has 15 amino acids. Germline CDR1 SGHRS, CDR2 YFSETQ. Trimming removed 4 bases from V and 7 bases from J; junction bases left unmatched: 8. CDR3 protein: CASSTVGQGASGYTF. DNA for the CDR3: TGCGCCAGCAGCACTGTGGGACAGGGGGCCTCTGGCTACACCTTC.

The chain is built from TRBV16 and TRBJ2-7, with D possibly being TRBD2 (6 bases). Germline CDR1 KGHSY, CDR2 FQNENV. The CDR3 contains 15 residues. Deletions cut 1 base from V and 2 bases from J, with 12 bases between. CDR3 loop: CASSQLREDPYEQYF. The CDR3 region has the DNA TGTGCCAGCAGCCAATTAAGGGAGGATCCCTACGAGCAGTACTTC.

The chain has TRBV9 and TRBJ2-1; 7 bases align to TRBD2. Germline trimming cut 0 bases from V and 5 bases from J; bases unmatched to any gene: 5. Germline-derived CDR1 and CDR2 are SGDLS and YYNGEE. The CDR3 contains 15 residues. Here the CDR3 reads CASSVVPAGNNEQFF. CDR3 DNA sequence: TGTGCCAGCAGCGTAGTTCCAGCGGGAAACAATGAGCAGTTCTTC.

The genes are TRBV6-5 and TRBJ1-3, with D hard to call. The CDR3 contains 15 residues. The germline V gene has CDR1 MNHEY and CDR2 SVGAGI. Between the trimmed V and J ends, which lost 7 bases and 0 bases, there was a span of 13 bases. CDR3 nucleotides: TGTGCCAGCACCCCTGGGCAGACCTCTGGAAACACCATATATTTT. Residues: CASTPGQTSGNTIYF.

This clone ranks as medium-sized. This likely comes from a read error, as the CDR3 has no conserved phenylalanine or tryptophan at its end. The DNA is omitted, as the CDR3 cannot be located on it reliably, and the CDR3 follows TCRdb's listing. The sample carries other DNA sequences with the same CDR3. The genes are TRBV30 and TRBJ1-4; the D call TRBD1 from the table was never checked on the DNA. 11 amino acids form the CDR3, both terminal residues included. Germline CDR1 GTSNPN, CDR2 SVGIG (reference sequence). CDR3 amino acids: CAWSPLGQVPY.

CDR3 amino acids: CASSVDQDTGTEAFF. CDR3 nucleotide sequence: TGTGCCAGCAGCGTAGATCAGGACACGGGAACTGAAGCTTTCTTT. The chain links TRBV9 to TRBJ1-1; possible D gene TRBD1, 5 bases. Germline V gene lookup returns CDR1 SGDLS and CDR2 YYNGEE. This CDR3 comprises 15 residues. Trimming removed 0 bases from V and 5 bases from J, with 14 bases in between.